Below, one T cell receptor beta chain is given with its context. The antigen remains unidentified. These data are taken from a study of blood T cells in healthy people across ages. Regarding the study as a whole: Naive and antigen-experienced cells were not separated, limiting conclusive comparison. Naive CD4+ cells and diversity were both higher in long-lived donors than in aged donors. Estimated diversity across one million T cells was deemed an underestimate.

Donor samples were obtained from healthy Caucasian individuals from Russia, aged 6 to 90. Then a second PCR, running roughly 6 to 12 cycles, was carried out with a sample-barcoded 5' primer and a J-beta primer mix. TCRdb re-called the 5' RACE reads with MiXCR, one entry per CDR3 protein. The top ten hold under 5% of the sample, which has 1.5 million or so distinct CDR3 sequences, approximately 39% seen once. Sequenced input: blood. This TCR was recovered from a woman aged 18-30 years in good health.

The chain's CDR3 is CASSSSGAYGYTF. The CDR3 region has the DNA TGTGCCAGCAGCTCCTCGGGCGCCTATGGCTACACCTTC. The rearrangement joins TRBV5-6 to TRBJ1-2; D is ambiguous. Germline loops: CDR1 SGHDT, CDR2 YYEEEE. This CDR3 spans 13 amino acids. V lost 3 bases and J 4 bases, leaving 10 bases between the germline ends. Full variable domain (outside the CDR3, taken from reference TRBV5-6 and TRBJ1-2): DAGVTQSPTHLIKTRGQQVTLRCSPKSGHDTVSWYQQALGQGPQFIFQYYEEEERQRGNFPDRFSGHQFPNYSSELNVNALLLGDSALYLCASSSSGAYGYTFGSGTRLTVV.